This T cell receptor (beta chain) comes out of a study of T cell repertoires in cytomegalovirus infection. Turning to this clonotype: The target antigen is unknown.

A single record per CDR3 protein comes from TCRdb applying MiXCR to the reads. The profile covers about half a million distinct CDR3 sequences, with around a third appearing a single time and roughly 17% taken by the ten largest. There are 13 residues in the CDR3. Between the trimmed V and J ends, which lost 0 bases and 9 bases, there was a span of 10 bases. Germline lookup yields CDR1 SGHNT and CDR2 YYREEE (reference sequence). The source was cultured PBMCs, collected from culture after CMV antigen stimulation. The sequence derives from a human donor in good health (CMV status not recorded). Some clones in this sample may be carry-over from other donors' samples. This chain connects TRBV5-4 to TRBJ2-1, with D possibly being TRBD1 (6 bases). CDR3 protein: CASSLVPQGEQFF. In nucleotides, the CDR3 is TGTGCCAGCAGCTTGGTTCCACAGGGTGAGCAGTTCTTC.